This passage covers 26 T cell receptor beta chains from one sample sequenced in a study of T cell changes during pregnancy in multiple sclerosis. Measured with immunoSEQ multiplex PCR; TCRdb has only the in-frame clones, and not every one. The sample holds some 80,000 clones, roughly nine tenths seen once. Sequenced material: peripheral blood, taken before pregnancy. All receptors derive from a female donor with multiple sclerosis, enrolled in a pregnancy study.

The chain joins TRBV4-1 to TRBJ2-1; 12 bases map to TRBD2. This CDR3 spans 16 amino acids. V lost 1 base to trimming and J lost 8 bases; unmatched junction nucleotides: 6. The germline V gene encodes CDR1 MGHRA and CDR2 YSYEKL. The CDR3 bases are TGCGCCAGCAGCCAAGCGGGACTAGCGGGCTTGGATGAGCAGTTCTTC. This codes for CASSQAGLAGLDEQFF.

This chain uses TRBV29-1 with TRBJ2-1, with TRBD2 matching over 8 bases. Germline values: CDR1 SQVTM, CDR2 ANQGSEA. The V segment lost 1 base and the J segment 1 base; nucleotides outside the gene matches: 6. CDR3 length equals 16 residues. The CDR3 spells CSVEAGGIGSYNEQFF. CDR3 bases: TGCAGCGTTGAAGCGGGAGGGATCGGATCCTACAATGAGCAGTTCTTC.

The chain uses TRBV18 and TRBJ2-1; D may be TRBD1 (6 bases). Germline assignment: CDR1 KGHSH and CDR2 LQKENI. The CDR3 has 14 residues. Trimming removed 4 bases at V and 6 bases at J, with 13 bases between. CDR3 loop: CASSLGQTSNEQFF. The CDR3 DNA follows: TGTGCCAGCTCACTTGGACAGACCTCCAATGAGCAGTTCTTC.

The V gene is TRBV5-6, the J gene TRBJ2-7; D is unresolved. The germline gives CDR1 SGHDT, CDR2 YYEEEE. V was cut by 3 bases and J by 4 bases, with 14 bases left in between. The CDR3 spans 14 residues. This CDR3 reads CASSSPLLPYEQYF. CDR3 DNA: TGTGCCAGCAGCTCCCCTCTTCTCCCTTACGAGCAGTACTTC.

J is TRBJ2-2 and V is TRBV6-5; D possibly corresponds to TRBD2 (6 bases). CDR3 size: 14 residues. Trimming left V 4 bases short and J 5 bases short, with 11 bases between. Per germline, CDR1 MNHEY and CDR2 SVGAGI. CDR3 nucleotides: TGTGCCAGCAGTTTTTTTCGGGGGACCGGGGAGCTGTTTTTT. It is translated as CASSFFRGTGELFF.

V and J are TRBV6-4 and TRBJ2-1; 11 bases are a match to TRBD2. Germline assignment: CDR1 MRHNA and CDR2 SNTAGT. This CDR3 spans 15 amino acids. V was clipped by 6 bases and J by 6 bases; unmatched bases: 7. CDR3 in amino acids: CASSLLAGESNEQFF. The CDR3 DNA reads TGTGCCAGCAGCTTACTAGCGGGAGAAAGCAATGAGCAGTTCTTC.

The rearrangement links TRBV19 to TRBJ2-7; D remains unclear. The germline gives CDR1 LNHDA, CDR2 SQIVND (reference sequence). V was clipped by 3 bases and J by 0 bases, with 18 bases between them. The CDR3 is 17 residues long. The CDR3 region is CASSIVGRKARSYEQYF. DNA of the CDR3: TGTGCCAGTAGTATCGTGGGCCGAAAAGCCCGCTCCTACGAGCAGTACTTC.

A single count supports this clone. V gene TRBV7-2 combines with J gene TRBJ1-5, with unresolved D. Germline loops: CDR1 SGHTA, CDR2 FQGNSA. The CDR3 length is 13 residues. Trimming removed 5 bases at V and 4 bases at J, with 9 bases between. Here the CDR3 reads CASSTTGNQPQHF. CDR3 in DNA: TGTGCCAGCAGCACCACCGGGAATCAGCCCCAGCATTTT.

V is TRBV6-5 and J is TRBJ2-6; D uncertain. There are 15 residues in the CDR3. Germline assignment: CDR1 MNHEY and CDR2 SVGAGI. The V end was cut by 1 base, the J end by 2 bases, with 6 bases between. CDR3: CASSYYSAGANVLTF. The CDR3 DNA sequence: TGTGCCAGCAGTTACTATTCTGCTGGGGCCAACGTCCTGACTTTC.

The table lists this clone with a count of one. This sequence joins TRBV10-3 and TRBJ2-6; 9 nucleotides agree with TRBD2. This CDR3 is 16 amino acids long. CDR1 is ENHRY, CDR2 SYGVKD, per germline. Trimming took 7 bases from V and 2 from J; bases not matched to a gene: 6. The CDR3 region is CAIKGSGSAGANVLTF. The CDR3 DNA reads as TGTGCCATCAAGGGTAGCGGGAGTGCTGGGGCCAACGTCCTGACTTTC.

The chain has TRBV5-1 and TRBJ2-3, with 9 positions matching TRBD2. The CDR3 loop spans 17 amino acids. CDR1 is SGHRS, CDR2 YFSETQ, per germline. The V gene end was trimmed by 1 base and the J gene end by 7 bases; junction bases not matched to a gene: 13. CDR3 region: CASSLPLAGMGGNTQYF. CDR3 nucleotide sequence: TGCGCCAGCAGCTTGCCTCTAGCGGGAATGGGCGGAAATACGCAGTATTTT.

The rearrangement uses TRBV19 and TRBJ2-3, with D possibly TRBD1 on 6 matching bases. The CDR3 runs to 12 residues. Trimming took 3 bases from V and 7 from J, leaving 8 bases between them. Germline-derived CDR1 and CDR2 are LNHDA and SQIVND (reference sequence). The CDR3 is CASSMGAHTQYF. CDR3 in DNA: TGTGCCAGTAGTATGGGGGCCCATACGCAGTATTTT.

This clone was picked up one time. The chain recombines TRBV15 with TRBJ2-5; tentative D call: TRBD1 (6 bases). This CDR3 has 16 residues. The V gene lost 5 bases and the J gene lost 0 bases, with 16 bases spanning the gap. Germline V gene sequence: CDR1 LNHNV, CDR2 YYDKDF (reference sequence). This CDR3 is CATSLQGTANQETQYF. For the CDR3, the DNA is TGTGCCACCAGCTTGCAGGGGACGGCAAACCAAGAGACCCAGTACTTC.

J is TRBJ1-1 and V is TRBV5-5; D not resolved. V lost 4 bases and J lost 0, with 16 bases in between. The CDR3 has 16 residues. Germline CDR1 reads SGHKS; CDR2 reads YYEKEE (reference sequence). CDR3 region: CASSDPGSQLNTEAFF. DNA for the CDR3: TGTGCCAGCAGCGATCCCGGGTCTCAATTGAACACTGAAGCTTTCTTT.

The chain couples TRBV25-1 to TRBJ1-1; TRBD1 agrees at 9 bases. Germline trimming cut 8 bases from V and 3 bases from J; bases unmatched to any gene: 7. The length of the CDR3 is 14 residues. Per germline, CDR1 MGHDK and CDR2 SYGVNS. The DNA of the CDR3 is TGTGCCAGCTGGACAGGGGTTAAGGACACTGAAGCTTTCTTT. As protein: CASWTGVKDTEAFF.

The chain combines TRBV11-2 with TRBJ2-1; TRBD2 agrees at 9 bases. The ends lost 4 bases at V and 7 bases at J; junction bases unmatched: 8. The CDR3 spans 15 residues. CDR1 and CDR2 from the germline V gene are SGHAT and FQNNGV. The DNA of the CDR3 is TGTGCCAGCAGCTCGGTTAGCGGGAGACCAAATGAGCAGTTCTTC. It is translated as CASSSVSGRPNEQFF.

The chain has TRBV6-5 and TRBJ1-5; TRBD1 is a possible D gene (5 bases). This CDR3 contains 15 residues. Trimming stripped 5 bases from V and 5 bases from J, with 16 bases between. Germline CDR1 and CDR2: MNHEY and SVGAGI. The DNA of the CDR3 is TGTGCCAGCAGTAGGACACACCTGGGCGATCAGCCCCAGCATTTT. It encodes CASSRTHLGDQPQHF.

The chain links TRBV7-2 to TRBJ2-3, with 12 bases that match TRBD2. CDR3 length: 15 residues. The germline gives CDR1 SGHTA, CDR2 FQGNSA. V gave up 5 bases and J gave up 4 bases; unmatched junction bases: 4. The CDR3 protein is CASSLRLAGADTQYF. The CDR3 DNA reads as TGTGCCAGCAGCCTCCGACTAGCGGGAGCAGATACGCAGTATTTT.

The rearrangement links TRBV7-3 to TRBJ2-5; 8 nucleotides match TRBD2. Germline loops: CDR1 SGHTA, CDR2 FQGTGA. The CDR3 covers 15 residues. Trimming took 1 base from V and 2 from J; bases not matched to a gene: 3. The CDR3 is CASSLSGGPQETQYF. CDR3 DNA: TGTGCCAGCAGCTTAAGCGGGGGGCCTCAAGAGACCCAGTACTTC.

This clone came up once. The V and J genes are TRBV5-4 and TRBJ2-3; 7 bases line up with TRBD1. Germline CDR1 and CDR2: SGHNT and YYREEE (reference sequence). Unmatched junction bases numbered 5, after V lost 3 bases and J lost 4 bases. This CDR3 region has 14 residues. The CDR3 coding sequence is TGTGCCAGCAGCTACGGACAGGTTGCAGATACGCAGTATTTT. It yields the protein CASSYGQVADTQYF. Based on the CDR3 plus reference TRBV5-4 and TRBJ2-3, the full variable domain is ETGVTQSPTHLIKTRGQQVTLRCSSQSGHNTVSWYQQALGQGPQFIFQYYREEENGRGNFPPRFSGLQFPNYSSELNVNALELDDSALYLCASSYGQVADTQYFGPGTRLTVL.

CDR3 residues: CASSLNTEAFF. CDR3 nucleotides: TGTGCCAGCAGCCTAAACACTGAAGCTTTCTTT. The chain has TRBV11-2 and TRBJ1-1; no clear D gene. Germline values: CDR1 SGHAT, CDR2 FQNNGV. V shed 5 bases and J shed 2 bases, with 3 bases lying between them. There are 11 residues in the CDR3.

The J gene is TRBJ2-1, the V gene TRBV7-8; 7 nucleotides agree with TRBD2. The ends lost 3 bases at V and 8 bases at J; junction bases unmatched: 10. This CDR3 contains 15 residues. Looked up from germline, CDR1 is SGHVS and CDR2 is FQNEAQ. The CDR3 nucleotides are TGTGCCAGCAGCTTTAGCGGGCCTGCTTTGTATGAGCAGTTCTTC. As protein: CASSFSGPALYEQFF.

The rearrangement links TRBV7-9 to TRBJ1-4; weak D call: TRBD1 (6 bases). Germline-derived CDR1 and CDR2 are SEHNR and FQNEAQ (reference sequence). V gave up 5 bases and J gave up 8 bases, with 15 bases separating them. This CDR3 comprises 14 residues. The CDR3 DNA is TGTGCCAGCAGCGCGGGGGCCACTTCCGAAAAACTGTTTTTT. Protein product: CASSAGATSEKLFF.

CDR3 DNA: TGTGCCAGCAGTTCCCCACGGACAGGGGCAAAAGATACGCAGTATTTT. Amino acid sequence: CASSSPRTGAKDTQYF. The chain couples TRBV28 to TRBJ2-3; 9 nucleotides align to TRBD1. CDR3 length: 16 amino acids. Germline V gene data show CDR1 as MDHEN and CDR2 as SYDVKM. Trimming at V came to 4 bases and at J to 5 bases, leaving 10 bases not matched to a gene.

The chain employs TRBV10-3 and TRBJ1-5, with 9 bases fitting TRBD1. Germline lookup yields CDR1 ENHRY and CDR2 SYGVKD. Trimming cost V 6 bases and J 3 bases; bases outside gene matches: 3. The CDR3 has 14 residues. The DNA for the CDR3 is TGTGCCATCAGGGGACAGGGCTACAATCAGCCCCAGCATTTT. Protein sequence: CAIRGQGYNQPQHF.

This clone was seen just once. The chain joins TRBV2 to TRBJ2-5; tentatively, D is TRBD1 (5 bases). The length of the CDR3 is 14 residues. V lost 4 bases and J 5 bases, leaving 14 bases between the germline ends. Germline CDR1 and CDR2: SNHLY and FYNNEI. The CDR3 DNA reads as TGTGCCAGCAGTGGGAAGGGGCTTGGGGAGACCCAGTACTTC. This gives the protein CASSGKGLGETQYF.